A single sample gave rise to the 3 T cell receptor beta chains below, sequenced in a study of blood T cell repertoires in COVID-19. Produced via immunoSEQ multiplex PCR; TCRdb's table is partial and in-frame only. The repertoire includes approximately 150,000 clones, 80% to 85% of them detected once, and roughly 8.7% sits in the top ten. The sequenced sample was peripheral blood. The receptor source for this set is a man younger than 45 with COVID-19, enrolled during active disease.

This chain connects TRBV9 to TRBJ1-4; 10 bases line up with TRBD1. This CDR3 region has 15 residues. The trim removed 3 bases at V and 8 bases at J, leaving 7 bases unmatched. Germline V lookup: CDR1 SGDLS, CDR2 YYNGEE. CDR3 sequence: CASSGSGTGVEKLFF. The CDR3, as DNA: TGTGCCAGCAGCGGATCCGGGACAGGGGTGGAAAAACTGTTTTTT.

The table lists this clone with a count of one. DNA of the CDR3: TGTGCCAGTAGTAAGGAAGGGGATAGCACAGATACGCAGTATTTT. Its protein product is CASSKEGDSTDTQYF. The chain employs TRBV19 and TRBJ2-3; TRBD1 might be the D (5 bases). The germline CDR1 and CDR2 sequences are LNHDA and SQIVND (reference sequence). This CDR3 has 15 residues. Trimming shortened V by 4 bases and J by 0 bases, and 11 bases separated the two germline ends.

The V gene is TRBV27, the J gene TRBJ1-1; D possibly corresponds to TRBD1 (5 bases). With 6 bases removed from V and 1 base from J, the gap between germline ends came to 24 bases. Germline V gene sequence: CDR1 MNHEY, CDR2 SMNVEV (reference sequence). The CDR3 contains 18 residues. CDR3 region: CASRTLIFTRASNTEAFF. Written as DNA, the CDR3 is TGTGCCAGCAGAACCCTCATCTTCACCAGGGCCTCGAACACTGAAGCTTTCTTT.